These T cell receptor beta chains were read from a single sample in a study of chemoradiotherapy in HPV16-positive cancers. Method: immunoSEQ multiplex PCR; TCRdb's copy keeps in-frame clones and lacks some. Of over 1,500 clones in the sample, roughly 86% are singletons; the top ten hold under 8%. The sample here was tumor tissue, taken from a patient who underwent chemoradiotherapy. The receptors here all came from a human donor with HPV-associated anogenital cancer. Both conserved end residues are part of each CDR3. The D gene is left open where the match is weak. Where a row states a size, it is once, few, many or the class of an expanded clone; other rows omit it.

NA,TRBV6-1,TRBJ1-5,NA,TGTGCCAGCAGGCCCTTATTAGGGAGCAATCAGCCCCAGCATTTT,CASRPLLGSNQPQHF
NA,TRBV4-1,TRBJ1-4,NA,TGCGCCAGCAGCCAAGCCCAGGTCGGGGAAAAACTGTTTTTT,CASSQAQVGEKLFF
TRBD1,TRBV30,TRBJ1-1,NA,TGTGCCTGCAAAGACAGGGCCAACACTGAAGCTTTCTTT,CACKDRANTEAFF
NA,TRBV4-1,TRBJ2-1,NA,TGCGCCAGCAGCCAAGAGGGGGTTCGCGGGGAGGAGCAGTTCTTC,CASSQEGVRGEEQFF
TRBD1,TRBV11-1,TRBJ1-6,few,TGTGCCAGCAGCTATGGGACAGAAAATTCACCCCTCCACTTT,CASSYGTENSPLHF
TRBD1,TRBV5-1,TRBJ1-2,NA,TGCGCCAGCAGCTTGGCCGGGACAGGGAAAATTTATGGCTACACCTTC,CASSLAGTGKIYGYTF
NA,TRBV5-1,TRBJ2-3,NA,TGCGCCAGCAGCCTCTCGGACTTCCTACGCTTTACGCAGTATTTT,CASSLSDFLRFTQYF
NA,TRBV6-1,TRBJ1-2,NA,TGTGCCAGCACCGCAGGGGCGGCTGGGTATGGCTACACCTTC,CASTAGAAGYGYTF
NA,TRBV1,TRBJ2-6,NA,TGCACCAGCAGGCAAAGTCGGGCCAACGTCCTGACTTTC,CTSRQSRANVLTF
TRBD2,TRBV5-1,TRBJ2-1,NA,TGCGCCAGCAGCCTGACTAGCGCGGGCTGGAATGAGCAGTTCTTC,CASSLTSAGWNEQFF
NA,TRBV2,TRBJ2-1,NA,TGTGCCAGCATGGCAGACCGTTCTTCCTTTCTCAATGAGCAGTTCTTC,CASMADRSSFLNEQFF